A selection of T cell receptor beta chains follows, all from one sample in a study of radiation and T cells in renal cell carcinoma. TCRdb's copy holds only in-frame clones and misses some; the assay was immunoSEQ multiplex PCR. The top ten hold around 29% of the sample, which has roughly 49,000 clones, approximately 80% seen once. The sample consisted of blood, taken from a patient whose treatment included radiotherapy and nephrectomy. These receptors originate from a woman in her seventies with renal cell carcinoma. CDR3s include the opening cysteine and the closing phenylalanine or tryptophan. Each record gives: clone size, J gene, D gene, V gene, CDR3 DNA, CDR3 protein. A D gene is named only where the DNA matches it firmly. Part of the rows lack a size; the others show once, few, many or a class for expanded clones.

abundance: NA
j_gene: TRBJ1-1
d_gene: NA
v_gene: TRBV10-3
CDR3nt: TGTGCCATCAGCTTTTTGACAGGCCAATACACTGAAGCTTTCTTT
CDR3aa: CAISFLTGQYTEAFF

abundance: NA
j_gene: TRBJ2-7
d_gene: NA
v_gene: TRBV7-2
CDR3nt: TGTGCCAGCAGCTTACAGGGTCGGTACGAGCAGTACTTC
CDR3aa: CASSLQGRYEQYF

abundance: NA
j_gene: TRBJ2-5
d_gene: TRBD2
v_gene: TRBV5-4
CDR3nt: TGTGCCAGCAGCTCTAGCGGGGGGGTCCAAGAGACCCAGTACTTC
CDR3aa: CASSSSGGVQETQYF

abundance: NA
j_gene: TRBJ2-7
d_gene: NA
v_gene: TRBV13
CDR3nt: TGTGCCAGCAGCGCAAACCCGGGGGCCTACGAGCAGTACTTC
CDR3aa: CASSANPGAYEQYF

abundance: NA
j_gene: TRBJ2-1
d_gene: TRBD2
v_gene: TRBV19
CDR3nt: TGTGCCAGTAGTATCGGGACTAGCGGGTTCGGGGGGCAGTTCTTC
CDR3aa: CASSIGTSGFGGQFF

abundance: NA
j_gene: TRBJ1-5
d_gene: NA
v_gene: TRBV5-6
CDR3nt: TGTGCCAGCAGCTTTTCAGGGACCTATCAGCCCCAGCATTTT
CDR3aa: CASSFSGTYQPQHF

abundance: NA
j_gene: TRBJ2-7
d_gene: NA
v_gene: TRBV19
CDR3nt: TGTGCCAGTACCAAAGGGACTGGCTCCTACGAGCAGTACTTC
CDR3aa: CASTKGTGSYEQYF

abundance: NA
j_gene: TRBJ2-5
d_gene: NA
v_gene: TRBV5-1
CDR3nt: TGCGCCAGCAGCTTGGGGGGGATTCAAGAGACCCAGTACTTC
CDR3aa: CASSLGGIQETQYF

abundance: few
j_gene: TRBJ2-3
d_gene: NA
v_gene: TRBV5-4
CDR3nt: TGTGCCAGCAGCTTTTGGGGGCGCACCGAGGATACGCAGTATTTT
CDR3aa: CASSFWGRTEDTQYF

abundance: NA
j_gene: TRBJ1-3
d_gene: NA
v_gene: TRBV29-1
CDR3nt: TGCAGCGTTGATAGTGGAGACTCTGGAAACACCATATATTTT
CDR3aa: CSVDSGDSGNTIYF

abundance: few
j_gene: TRBJ2-1
d_gene: NA
v_gene: TRBV5-1
CDR3nt: TGCGCCAGCAGCTTTTTAGATGAGCAGTTCTTC
CDR3aa: CASSFLDEQFF

abundance: few
j_gene: TRBJ2-3
d_gene: TRBD2
v_gene: TRBV14
CDR3nt: TGTGCCAGCAGCCTGGGACTAGCGGAGCGGCGGAATACGCAGTATTTT
CDR3aa: CASSLGLAERRNTQYF

abundance: once
j_gene: TRBJ2-1
d_gene: NA
v_gene: TRBV9
CDR3nt: TGTGCCAGCAGCGTAGGTCCGGGGGCGCACAATGAGCAGTTCTTC
CDR3aa: CASSVGPGAHNEQFF

abundance: NA
j_gene: TRBJ1-5
d_gene: NA
v_gene: TRBV10-3
CDR3nt: TGTGCCATCAGTGAGTCCGCTCGATTTGATAGCAATCAGCCCCAGCATTTT
CDR3aa: CAISESARFDSNQPQHF

abundance: few
j_gene: TRBJ2-7
d_gene: NA
v_gene: TRBV19
CDR3nt: TGTGCCAGTAGTACCCCTCAGGGGGGCGAGCAGTACTTC
CDR3aa: CASSTPQGGEQYF

abundance: NA
j_gene: TRBJ2-3
d_gene: NA
v_gene: TRBV5-4
CDR3nt: TGTGCCAGCAGCTATGGGACAGATACGCAGTATTTT
CDR3aa: CASSYGTDTQYF

abundance: NA
j_gene: TRBJ2-1
d_gene: NA
v_gene: TRBV2
CDR3nt: TGTGCCAGCAGGTTCAACACAAGGTGGGACAATGAGCAGTTCTTC
CDR3aa: CASRFNTRWDNEQFF